The 9 T cell receptor beta chains below all came from one sample that was sequenced in a study of control samples from healthy donors and cancer patients (dated by TCRdb to between 2020 and 2021). Library method: the immunoSEQ multiplex PCR assay. TCRdb retrieved this table from immuneACCESS and kept in-frame rearrangements only. Not all clones are present; in checked studies, unresolved V genes account for under half, and no reason is known for the remainder. This sample has fewer than 500,000 clones in its table, and 80% to 95% of those were observed once. Clones ranked in the top ten supply about 6.3% of the sample. Sequenced sample: PBMCs. These TCRs come from a man aged 35 to 55 with head and neck cancer.

This clone has just one count. The genes are TRBV11-2 and TRBJ2-3; D could derive from TRBD1 or TRBD2 (5 bases each). The V end lost 1 base, the J end lost 11 bases, and 16 bases lay between the germline ends. CDR3 length: 14 amino acids. Germline CDR1 is SGHAT and CDR2 is FQNNGV. The CDR3: CASSLGWDGLKQYF. DNA of the CDR3: TGTGCCAGCAGCTTAGGTTGGGACGGCCTTAAGCAGTATTTT.

Here the CDR3 DNA reads TGTGCCAGCAGTTTTTTCCAGGGGGAGGTTCAGCCCCAGCATTTT. Translated: CASSFFQGEVQPQHF. The chain joins TRBV6-6 to TRBJ1-5; 7 bases are a match to TRBD1. There are 15 residues in the CDR3. J was trimmed by 6 bases and V by 4 bases; bases with no gene match: 9. Looked up from germline, CDR1 is MNHNY and CDR2 is SVGAGI (reference sequence).

This rearrangement joins TRBV19 to TRBJ2-7, with D perhaps matching TRBD1 or TRBD2 (5 bases each). Germline V CDR1 and CDR2: LNHDA, SQIVND (reference sequence). The CDR3 sequence is 15 residues long. Trimming took off 2 bases at V and 4 bases at J, with 15 bases between the two ends. The CDR3 bases are TGTGCCAGTAGTATACCTCCGGCAGGGACGTACGAGCAGTACTTC. Its protein product is CASSIPPAGTYEQYF.

The rearrangement links TRBV28 to TRBJ2-7; 12 nucleotides align to TRBD2. The V gene's germline CDR1 is MDHEN and CDR2 SYDVKM. There are 18 residues in the CDR3. V gave up 2 bases and J gave up 3 bases; unmatched junction bases: 11. This CDR3 reads CASSLPTSGRSHYYEQYF. The CDR3 DNA reads TGTGCCAGCAGTTTACCCACTAGCGGGAGGTCCCACTACTACGAGCAGTACTTC.

This chain uses TRBV5-5 with TRBJ2-1; 8 bases are a match to TRBD1. Germline CDR1 and CDR2: SGHKS and YYEKEE (reference sequence). The CDR3 sequence is 14 residues long. The junction had 3 bases not matched to a gene; V was cut back by 2 bases and J by 5 bases. CDR3 DNA: TGTGCCAGCAGCTTCGACAGGGGACACAATGAGCAGTTCTTC. Translated: CASSFDRGHNEQFF. The full variable domain, in which reference TRBV5-5 and TRBJ2-1 provide the parts outside the CDR3, is DAGVTQSPTHLIKTRGQQVTLRCSPISGHKSVSWYQQVLGQGPQFIFQYYEKEERGRGNFPDRFSARQFPNYSSELNVNALLLGDSALYLCASSFDRGHNEQFFGPGTRLTVL.

The CDR3 coding sequence is TGTGCCAGCAGCCAAGGTGGGACAGCAGCTTTCTTT. Translating gives CASSQGGTAAFF. The rearrangement uses TRBV14 and TRBJ1-1; 7 bases align to TRBD1. Trimming at V came to 1 base and at J to 10 bases, leaving 3 bases not matched to a gene. CDR1 and CDR2 (germline): SGHDN, FVKESK. This CDR3 comprises 12 residues.

The chain combines TRBV6-6 with TRBJ1-6; the D is unclear. V was clipped by 0 bases and J by 7 bases, with 13 bases between them. CDR1 and CDR2 from the germline V gene are MNHNY and SVGAGI (reference sequence). CDR3 size: 16 residues. CDR3 amino acids: CASSYSKGLPNSPLHF. As DNA, the CDR3 is TGTGCCAGCAGTTACTCCAAAGGACTCCCCAATTCACCCCTCCACTTT.

The chain recombines TRBV18 with TRBJ1-2; D is possibly TRBD1 (6 bases). Germline V gene sequence: CDR1 KGHSH, CDR2 LQKENI. V dropped 5 bases and J dropped 6 bases, with 16 bases sitting between them. There are 14 residues in the CDR3. CDR3: CASSSLDSLHGYTF. The CDR3 DNA sequence: TGTGCCAGCTCATCCCTGGACAGCCTCCATGGCTACACCTTC.

V usage is TRBV5-5 and J usage is TRBJ1-5; D uncertain. V was cut by 0 bases and J by 6 bases, with 13 bases left in between. The CDR3 loop spans 15 amino acids. The germline CDR1 and CDR2 sequences are SGHKS and YYEKEE (reference sequence). This CDR3 is CASSLGTIGSQPQHF. CDR3 sequence (DNA): TGTGCCAGCAGCTTGGGTACGATCGGGAGTCAGCCCCAGCATTTT. Variable domain in full (rest from reference TRBV5-5 and TRBJ1-5): DAGVTQSPTHLIKTRGQQVTLRCSPISGHKSVSWYQQVLGQGPQFIFQYYEKEERGRGNFPDRFSARQFPNYSSELNVNALLLGDSALYLCASSLGTIGSQPQHFGDGTRLSIL.